This TCR beta chain was documented in a study of blood T cell repertoires in COVID-19. Sequencing used immunoSEQ multiplex PCR; TCRdb keeps in-frame clones, though not all of them. The sample has fewer than 350,000 clones; around 89% are singletons. This clonotype was sampled from a middle-aged man with acute or convalescent COVID-19. Material: peripheral blood.

CDR3 nucleotides: TGTGCCACCAGTGTGGGACAGGGGGATCAGCCCCAGCATTTT. Translated: CATSVGQGDQPQHF. The chain combines TRBV24-1 with TRBJ1-5; the match to TRBD1 covers 11 bases. The V segment lost 5 bases and the J segment 5 bases; nucleotides outside the gene matches: 1. Per the germline V gene, CDR1 is KGHDR and CDR2 is SFDVKD. The CDR3 has 14 residues.